This entry is about one T cell receptor beta chain. Its antigen is still unknown. The V gene's germline CDR1 is LNHDA and CDR2 SQIVND (reference sequence). The CDR3 has 11 amino acids. The germline V and J ends were trimmed by 5 bases and 7 bases, with 6 bases remaining between them. These data originate in a study of T cell repertoires in ileal Crohn's disease. Study as a whole: About 37% were active smokers at surgery; median disease duration was almost 8 years. Thiopurines (around 10) or anti-TNF agents (approximately 20) were given postoperatively to about half.

Assay: immunoSEQ multiplex PCR; the TCRdb copy retains only in-frame clones and omits some. The sample carries about 4,000 clones, about four fifths recorded once. Study-wide points: Every patient over 26.8% clonality showed endoscopic recurrence. Mucosal expansions were suggested to be mainly CD8 T cells.

This chain joins TRBV19 and TRBJ2-1; D gene unclear. Sequenced input: ileal tissue. This TCR came from an adult with Crohn's disease. CDR3 nucleotides: TGTGCCAGTAGTGGAGTAAATGAGCAGTTCTTC. The encoded protein is CASSGVNEQFF.